The sequence of this T cell receptor (beta chain) was determined in a study of graft-versus-host responses after intestinal transplantation. The overall study: Each patient got anti-thymocyte globulin induction, then tacrolimus and steroids for around three years. Findings of the study overall: Researchers found GvH clones in recipient marrow, and some showed up first in ileum or blood.

Co-plated with around 200,000 CFSE-labeled responder cells were around 200,000 irradiated, violet-dye-labeled stimulator cells. CD4 and CD8 responders that proliferated in the reaction were FACS-sorted. Sequencing was performed with immunoSEQ multiplex PCR; in TCRdb, only in-frame clones are kept and a portion is missing. The sample contains 20,000 to 25,000 clones, about 43% of which appear only once. The sequences come from alloreactive CD8+ T cells from a mixed lymphocyte reaction culture, collected before intestinal transplant. Subset specified: CFSE-low proliferating T cells sorted from approximately 6-day pre-transplant mixed lymphocyte reaction (GvH or HvG direction). The TCR sequence derives from a human patient who received an intestinal transplant.

For the CDR3, the DNA is TGTGCCAGCCAGGGGACCTACAATGAGCAGTTCTTC. Translated: CASQGTYNEQFF. The V gene is TRBV7-9, the J gene TRBJ2-1, with D tentatively TRBD1 (6 bases). Trimming shortened V by 8 bases and J by 2 bases, and 7 bases separated the two germline ends. The CDR3 spans 12 residues. Germline V gene data show CDR1 as SEHNR and CDR2 as FQNEAQ (reference sequence).